The 25 T cell receptor beta chains reported below all come from one sample, sequenced in a study of blood T cell repertoires in COVID-19. This table comes from immunoSEQ multiplex PCR, and its TCRdb copy is limited to in-frame clones, with some not included. This sample carries approximately 100,000 clones, roughly four fifths of them seen once, and the ten largest clones take approximately 3.5%. What was sequenced was peripheral blood. These receptors originate from a woman at least 80 years old with active or convalescent COVID-19.

The rearrangement joins TRBV18 to TRBJ1-2, with a possible D match to TRBD1 (6 bases). V dropped 3 bases and J dropped 4 bases, with 15 bases sitting between them. Germline V gives CDR1 KGHSH, CDR2 LQKENI. This CDR3 comprises 15 residues. The CDR3 spells CASSPAQGRGYGYTF. CDR3 DNA sequence: TGTGCCAGCTCACCCGCGCAAGGCAGGGGCTATGGCTACACCTTC.

Regarding this clone: The same CDR3 can be traced to other DNA sequences in this sample. This sequence joins TRBV7-3 and TRBJ2-1, with D possibly TRBD2 on 6 matching bases. V lost 5 bases and J lost 0, with 11 bases in between. The CDR3 has 15 amino acids. From germline, CDR1 is SGHTA and CDR2 FQGTGA. The CDR3 reads CASSPRGSSYNEQFF. CDR3 DNA: TGTGCCAGCAGCCCACGGGGGAGCTCCTACAATGAGCAGTTCTTC.

For the CDR3, the DNA is TGTGCCAGCAGCCGAACTTTGCTGTACAATGAGCAGTTCTTC. It translates to CASSRTLLYNEQFF. The J gene is TRBJ2-1, the V gene TRBV4-2; D gene ambiguous. The CDR3 is 14 amino acids. The V end was cut by 4 bases, the J end by 4 bases, with 11 bases between. Germline V gene data show CDR1 as LGHNA and CDR2 as YNFKEQ.

The chain carries TRBV6-5 and TRBJ1-6; D perhaps matches TRBD1 (5 bases). The CDR3 runs to 14 residues. With 4 bases removed from V and 14 bases from J, the gap between germline ends came to 18 bases. CDR1 is MNHEY, CDR2 SVGAGI, per germline. The CDR3 loop is CASSSLGPRGTLHF. The CDR3 DNA follows: TGTGCCAGCAGTTCTCTGGGCCCCCGGGGGACCCTCCACTTT.

The V call is TRBV27, the J call TRBJ1-5; no definite D call. Germline assignment: CDR1 MNHEY and CDR2 SMNVEV (reference sequence). The CDR3 consists of 14 residues. V gave up 6 bases and J gave up 4 bases, with 13 bases separating them. Here the CDR3 reads CASSPKAWNQPQHF. The CDR3 nucleotides are TGTGCCAGCAGCCCTAAAGCGTGGAATCAGCCCCAGCATTTT.

The J gene is TRBJ1-2, the V gene TRBV5-6; 7 bases are shared with TRBD1. The CDR3 runs to 15 residues. Losses at the gene ends were 5 bases for V and 4 bases for J; bases not matched to a gene: 11. Germline V gene sequence: CDR1 SGHDT, CDR2 YYEEEE. The CDR3 DNA reads as TGTGCCAGCAGACCGACAGGGAACCCTGCCTATGGCTACACCTTC. This sequence encodes CASRPTGNPAYGYTF.

The J gene is TRBJ2-7, the V gene TRBV5-1; maybe TRBD1 (5 bases). The CDR3 is 15 amino acids. V lost 0 bases and J lost 3, with 13 bases in between. The germline V gene has CDR1 SGHRS and CDR2 YFSETQ. The CDR3 sequence is CASSLDLDRIYEQYF. Here the CDR3 DNA reads TGCGCCAGCAGCTTGGATCTCGACAGAATCTACGAGCAGTACTTC.

V is TRBV23-1 and J is TRBJ2-1, with D possibly being TRBD2 (5 bases). TRBV23-1 counts as an open reading frame of uncertain function. CDR3 size: 14 residues. With 0 bases removed from V and 9 bases from J, the gap between germline ends came to 12 bases. The CDR3 coding sequence is TGCGCCAGCAGTCAATCGGAGGCAGCGACTGAGCAGTTCTTC. Translation gives CASSQSEAATEQFF.

The rearrangement joins TRBV19 to TRBJ1-2; 7 bases agree with TRBD1. Germline assignment: CDR1 LNHDA and CDR2 SQIVND (reference sequence). V lost 5 bases to trimming and J lost 5 bases; unmatched junction nucleotides: 8. The CDR3 sequence is 14 residues long. The CDR3 protein is CASSQSGTVYGYTF. The DNA for the CDR3 is TGTGCCAGTAGTCAATCCGGGACAGTGTATGGCTACACCTTC. The full variable domain, with the rest looked up from reference TRBV19 and TRBJ1-2, is DGGITQSPKYLFRKEGQNVTLSCEQNLNHDAMYWYRQDPGQGLRLIYYSQIVNDFQKGDIAEGYSVSREKKESFPLTVTSAQKNPTAFYLCASSQSGTVYGYTFGSGTRLTVV.

This clone came up a few times. The V and J genes are TRBV14 and TRBJ2-1, with D maybe TRBD1 (6 bases). This CDR3 region has 15 residues. CDR1 is SGHDN, CDR2 FVKESK, per germline. Trimming left V 2 bases short and J 6 bases short, with 14 bases between. CDR3 in amino acids: CASSQTLTGSNEQFF. The DNA of the CDR3 is TGTGCCAGCAGCCAAACCCTCACAGGGTCCAATGAGCAGTTCTTC.

This chain links TRBV4-1 with TRBJ1-5; 10 bases fit TRBD1. The CDR3 has 18 residues. V was clipped by 3 bases and J by 0 bases; unmatched bases: 8. The germline CDR1 and CDR2 sequences are MGHRA and YSYEKL. The chain's CDR3 is CASSQGQGTHYSNQPQHF. Here the CDR3 DNA reads TGCGCCAGCAGCCAGGGACAGGGGACTCACTATAGCAATCAGCCCCAGCATTTT.

This clone was observed once. The chain recombines TRBV4-1 with TRBJ1-2; D is perhaps TRBD1 (6 bases). The CDR3 length is 14 residues. Per the germline V gene, CDR1 is MGHRA and CDR2 is YSYEKL. Trimming shortened V by 1 base and J by 7 bases, and 13 bases separated the two germline ends. The CDR3 DNA reads TGCGCCAGCAGCCAAGTGGGGGGGGCGCGTGGCTACACCTTC. It encodes CASSQVGGARGYTF.

The V gene is TRBV2, the J gene TRBJ1-3; weak D call: TRBD1 (6 bases). Between the trimmed V and J ends, which lost 6 bases and 8 bases, there was a span of 14 bases. This CDR3 has 13 residues. Germline V CDR1 and CDR2: SNHLY, FYNNEI. In nucleotides, the CDR3 is TGTGCCAGCAGGCGAGGGGGTGGGGACACCATATATTTT. Encoded protein: CASRRGGGDTIYF. The full variable domain, with the rest looked up from reference TRBV2 and TRBJ1-3, is EPEVTQTPSHQVTQMGQEVILRCVPISNHLYFYWYRQILGQKVEFLVSFYNNEISEKSEIFDDQFSVERPDGSNFTLKIRSTKLEDSAMYFCASRRGGGDTIYFGEGSWLTVV.

CDR3 protein: CASSVERNTEAFF. The CDR3 coding sequence is TGTGCCAGCAGCGTAGAGAGGAACACTGAAGCTTTCTTT. The genes are TRBV9 and TRBJ1-1; D is ambiguous. This CDR3 has 13 residues. Trimming removed 0 bases from V and 1 base from J, with 4 bases in between. Per germline, CDR1 SGDLS and CDR2 YYNGEE. The entire variable domain, with the rest obtained from reference TRBV9 and TRBJ1-1, is as follows: DSGVTQTPKHLITATGQRVTLRCSPRSGDLSVYWYQQSLDQGLQFLIQYYNGEERAKGNILERFSAQQFPDLHSELNLSSLELGDSALYFCASSVERNTEAFFGQGTRLTVV.

The gene calls are TRBV28 and TRBJ1-6; D is ambiguous. Germline V gene sequence: CDR1 MDHEN, CDR2 SYDVKM. Trimming took 6 bases from V and 9 from J, leaving 12 bases between them. This CDR3 contains 13 residues. This chain's CDR3 is CASRDPSGSPLHF. The CDR3 nucleotides read TGTGCCAGCAGGGACCCGAGCGGTTCACCCCTCCACTTT.

This chain joins TRBV5-4 and TRBJ1-5; 8 nucleotides align to TRBD1. Germline CDR1 is SGHNT and CDR2 is YYREEE (reference sequence). The CDR3 sequence is 15 residues long. V was pared by 4 bases and J by 4 bases, with 7 bases of the junction left unmatched. The CDR3, as DNA: TGTGCCAGCAGCCCTGACAGGGGCAAAAATCAGCCCCAGCATTTT. Translated: CASSPDRGKNQPQHF.

CDR3: CASSRFSGEYGYTF. In nucleotides, the CDR3 is TGTGCCAGCTCACGTTTTTCAGGGGAATACGGCTACACCTTC. The chain employs TRBV18 and TRBJ1-2; TRBD1 is a possible D gene (6 bases). The V end lost 4 bases, the J end lost 8 bases, and 17 bases lay between the germline ends. In germline, CDR1 is KGHSH, CDR2 LQKENI. This CDR3 comprises 14 residues. Using reference TRBV18 and TRBJ1-2 for the parts outside the CDR3, the full variable domain is NAGVMQNPRHLVRRRGQEARLRCSPMKGHSHVYWYRQLPEEGLKFMVYLQKENIIDESGMPKERFSAEFPKEGPSILRIQQVVRGDSAAYFCASSRFSGEYGYTFGSGTRLTVV.

The V and J genes are TRBV7-2 and TRBJ2-1; 8 bases agree with TRBD1. J was trimmed by 0 bases and V by 3 bases; bases with no gene match: 1. The germline V gene encodes CDR1 SGHTA and CDR2 FQGNSA. The CDR3 runs 15 residues. The CDR3 DNA follows: TGTGCCAGCAGCTTCGACAGGGGCTCCTACAATGAGCAGTTCTTC. Amino acids: CASSFDRGSYNEQFF.

This sequence joins TRBV7-2 and TRBJ2-5; D is unresolved. The V end lost 1 base, the J end lost 0 bases, and 6 bases lay between the germline ends. Per germline, CDR1 SGHTA and CDR2 FQGNSA. The CDR3 covers 14 residues. The CDR3 DNA follows: TGTGCCAGCAGCTTAGTGGCCCACCAAGAGACCCAGTACTTC. Its translation is CASSLVAHQETQYF.

The J gene is TRBJ1-5, the V gene TRBV28, with D maybe TRBD1 (6 bases). The CDR3 is 18 residues long. Per germline, CDR1 MDHEN and CDR2 SYDVKM. V lost 5 bases and J lost 5, with 25 bases in between. The chain's CDR3 is CASSRLQGRTGSDQPQHF. The CDR3 DNA reads TGTGCCAGCAGTCGTCTACAGGGAAGGACTGGGTCTGATCAGCCCCAGCATTTT.

The CDR3 nucleotides read TGTGCCTGGAGTGCCCCGTGGCTAGCGGGGAACCAAGAGACCCAGTACTTC. As protein: CAWSAPWLAGNQETQYF. The chain employs TRBV30 and TRBJ2-5; 9 bases fit TRBD2. V lost 1 base to trimming and J lost 0 bases; unmatched junction nucleotides: 9. The CDR3 extends over 17 amino acids. Germline-derived CDR1 and CDR2 are GTSNPN and SVGIG (reference sequence).

This chain joins TRBV7-2 and TRBJ1-5; D gene uncertain. V was clipped by 1 base and J by 4 bases, with 14 bases between them. Germline assignment: CDR1 SGHTA and CDR2 FQGNSA. The CDR3 contains 16 residues. The CDR3 DNA is TGTGCCAGCAGCTTAGGGTCGAGGCCTCAAAATCAGCCCCAGCATTTT. It codes for CASSLGSRPQNQPQHF.

This chain connects TRBV5-6 to TRBJ1-2; D remains ambiguous. The ends were cut back, 4 bases at V and 1 base at J, with 14 bases in the middle. Per germline, CDR1 SGHDT and CDR2 YYEEEE. The CDR3 is 15 amino acids. CDR3 sequence: CASSPGRTNNYGYTF. The CDR3 DNA reads as TGTGCCAGCAGCCCAGGACGGACTAATAACTATGGCTACACCTTC.

The chain couples TRBV5-5 to TRBJ2-7; unclear D gene. The CDR3 spans 12 residues. Per the germline V gene, CDR1 is SGHKS and CDR2 is YYEKEE (reference sequence). Trimming pared 0 bases from V and 2 bases from J, leaving 3 bases between. The CDR3 bases are TGTGCCAGCAGCTTGGTCGCCTACGAGCAGTACTTC. The encoded protein is CASSLVAYEQYF.

The chain uses TRBV19 and TRBJ1-3; the match to TRBD1 covers 7 bases. The junction had 8 bases not matched to a gene; V was cut back by 8 bases and J by 4 bases. Germline V gives CDR1 LNHDA, CDR2 SQIVND (reference sequence). The CDR3 extends over 14 amino acids. The DNA of the CDR3 is TGTGCCAGTCGGACGACAGGGACCGGAAACACCATATATTTT. It is translated as CASRTTGTGNTIYF.